What follows are 6 T cell receptor beta chains derived from one specimen sequenced in a study of blood T cell repertoires in COVID-19. Assay: immunoSEQ multiplex PCR; the TCRdb copy retains only in-frame clones and omits some. The sample has 450,000 or so clones; roughly 90% are singletons. The sample was peripheral blood. These receptors came from a woman aged 40 to 50 with COVID-19, enrolled during active disease.

The chain uses TRBV11-2 and TRBJ1-2; no reliable D call. CDR1 and CDR2 (germline): SGHAT, FQNNGV. Trimming shortened V by 5 bases and J by 0 bases, and 16 bases separated the two germline ends. The CDR3 runs to 16 residues. The CDR3 DNA sequence: TGTGCCAGCAGCCTTGCTTTAGGCAGGCCTAACTATGGCTACACCTTC. Protein product: CASSLALGRPNYGYTF.

The chain combines TRBV5-1 with TRBJ1-1; 9 bases fit TRBD1. Germline values: CDR1 SGHRS, CDR2 YFSETQ. The CDR3 loop spans 17 amino acids. The trim removed 1 base at V and 1 base at J, leaving 8 bases unmatched. CDR3 sequence (DNA): TGCGCCAGCAGCTTGTCGGGACAGGGAATCAGGAACACTGAAGCTTTCTTT. The encoded protein is CASSLSGQGIRNTEAFF.

There are a few counts of this clone. The chain has TRBV30 and TRBJ1-1; D is uncertain. Germline-derived CDR1 and CDR2 are GTSNPN and SVGIG (reference sequence). CDR3 length: 11 amino acids. V was clipped by 2 bases and J by 3 bases, with 4 bases between them. The DNA of the CDR3 is TGTGCCTGGAGTTTCGACACTGAAGCTTTCTTT. This translates into CAWSFDTEAFF.

On this clone: Other DNA sequences of this sample code for an identical CDR3. The CDR3 sequence is CASRTGSYEQYF. The DNA for the CDR3 is TGTGCCAGCAGAACGGGTAGTTACGAGCAGTACTTC. This chain joins TRBV6-5 and TRBJ2-7; no definite D call. The CDR3 is 12 amino acids. Trimming stripped 6 bases from V and 4 bases from J, with 10 bases between. The germline CDR1 and CDR2 sequences are MNHEY and SVGAGI.

J is TRBJ1-1 and V is TRBV4-1; D gene unclear. The V and J ends lost 8 bases and 0 bases respectively, with 13 bases between them. Germline assignment: CDR1 MGHRA and CDR2 YSYEKL. There are 14 residues in the CDR3. In nucleotides, the CDR3 is TGCGCCAGCGGGAGGGTTCCTATGAACACTGAAGCTTTCTTT. It encodes CASGRVPMNTEAFF.

This clone was counted only a few times. The J gene is TRBJ2-5, the V gene TRBV7-9; maybe TRBD1 (8 bases). This CDR3 has 15 amino acids. The V and J ends lost 5 bases and 5 bases respectively, with 18 bases between them. Germline V CDR1 and CDR2: SEHNR, FQNEAQ (reference sequence). The CDR3 is CASSPHGQGGETQYF. CDR3 in DNA: TGTGCCAGCAGCCCCCATGGACAGGGAGGGGAGACCCAGTACTTC.